This T cell receptor (beta chain) was sequenced during a study of OX40 agonist ivuxolimab in advanced cancers. About the study: Patients were treated with ivuxolimab, an agonistic anti-OX40 (CD134) antibody. The group had a mean age of 60 years, ranged from about 20 to 79, and was 82.7% male.

Trimming took 6 bases from V and 4 from J; bases not matched to a gene: 3. CDR3 length: 14 amino acids. Germline lookup yields CDR1 MDHEN and CDR2 SYDVKM. Regarding this clone: Additional DNA sequences in this sample encode the identical CDR3.

TCRdb's copy holds only in-frame clones and misses some; the assay was immunoSEQ multiplex PCR. The sample shows 100,000 or so clones, roughly nine tenths of them seen only once. The rearrangement links TRBV28 to TRBJ2-1, with 10 bases that match TRBD1. The sample was CD4+ or CD8+ T cells sorted from blood, taken in a trial of the OX40 agonist ivuxolimab. The TCR was taken from an adult with an advanced solid tumor such as melanoma, head and neck, liver or kidney cancer. CDR3 coding DNA: TGTGCCAGCAGCCGGACAGGGGGATACAATGAGCAGTTCTTC. It translates to CASSRTGGYNEQFF.